One and the same sample provided the 26 T cell receptor beta chains below, sequenced in a study of graft-versus-host responses after intestinal transplantation. These TCRs' antigens remain unknown. Measured with immunoSEQ multiplex PCR; TCRdb has only the in-frame clones, and not every one. This table holds fewer than 80,000 clones, 90% found once. Sequencing was performed on unstimulated CD8+ T cells sorted from spleen or lymph node cells, taken before transplant. The receptors stem from a human donor who was the organ donor for an intestinal transplant.

This chain connects TRBV27 to TRBJ1-1; D is unresolved. The V gene's germline CDR1 is MNHEY and CDR2 SMNVEV (reference sequence). V lost 5 bases and J lost 0, with 16 bases in between. The CDR3 loop spans 16 amino acids. CDR3 nucleotides: TGTGCCAGCAGTCTTGACTTATCTGCGGTGAACACTGAAGCTTTCTTT. This gives the protein CASSLDLSAVNTEAFF.

In this sample, this clone turned up a few times. This chain uses TRBV9 with TRBJ2-5, with a tentative D call TRBD1 (5 bases). V shed 0 bases and J shed 3 bases, with 9 bases lying between them. CDR3 length: 14 amino acids. Germline V gene lookup returns CDR1 SGDLS and CDR2 YYNGEE. The CDR3 protein is CASSVGSGKETQYF. DNA of the CDR3: TGTGCCAGCAGCGTAGGATCAGGGAAAGAGACCCAGTACTTC.

V gene TRBV10-3 combines with J gene TRBJ2-7; 9 positions agree with TRBD1. The length of the CDR3 is 12 residues. Trimming took 9 bases from V and 6 from J; bases not matched to a gene: 6. Germline CDR1 ENHRY, CDR2 SYGVKD. The CDR3 DNA is TGTGCCATAAAGGGGGACAGGGTCGAGCAGTACTTC. Its protein product is CAIKGDRVEQYF.

The V call is TRBV9, the J call TRBJ1-2; D is unresolved. Trimming left V 3 bases short and J 4 bases short, with 25 bases between. This CDR3 is 18 amino acids long. CDR1 and CDR2 from the germline V gene are SGDLS and YYNGEE. CDR3 loop: CASSASRSDLREAYGYTF. The CDR3 DNA reads TGTGCCAGCAGCGCCTCGCGTTCGGACCTCCGGGAGGCCTATGGCTACACCTTC.

The sample holds a few counts of this clone. The gene calls are TRBV25-1 and TRBJ2-1, with TRBD1 identical over 10 bases. J lost 8 bases, V lost 6 bases, and 10 bases had no gene match. The germline gives CDR1 MGHDK, CDR2 SYGVNS. The CDR3 runs 15 residues. DNA for the CDR3: TGTGCCAGCAGGGACGGACAGGGGGACAGCGATGAGCAGTTCTTC. It specifies CASRDGQGDSDEQFF.

The rearrangement joins TRBV28 to TRBJ2-1; 7 bases line up with TRBD2. Unmatched junction bases numbered 7, after V lost 1 base and J lost 4 bases. The CDR3 has 16 amino acids. Germline V gene data show CDR1 as MDHEN and CDR2 as SYDVKM. The CDR3 region is CASSLLLAGPYNEQFF. In DNA form, the CDR3 reads TGTGCCAGCAGTTTATTATTAGCGGGTCCTTACAATGAGCAGTTCTTC.

This clone was counted a few times. The chain recombines TRBV9 with TRBJ2-1; D is ambiguous. Trimming removed 0 bases at V and 0 bases at J, with 13 bases between. Germline V gene sequence: CDR1 SGDLS, CDR2 YYNGEE. The CDR3 is made up of 17 amino acids. CDR3 residues: CASSVGSWVASYNEQFF. The CDR3 nucleotides are TGTGCCAGCAGCGTAGGTAGCTGGGTTGCCTCCTACAATGAGCAGTTCTTC.

This chain joins TRBV4-3 and TRBJ2-5, with D perhaps matching TRBD1 (5 bases). The CDR3 loop spans 14 amino acids. Between the trimmed V and J ends, which lost 1 base and 4 bases, there was a span of 10 bases. Per germline, CDR1 LGHNA and CDR2 YSLEER. CDR3 nucleotide sequence: TGCGCCAGCAGCCAAGTTGGGGCAGGAGAGACCCAGTACTTC. Amino acids: CASSQVGAGETQYF.

This chain links TRBV5-1 with TRBJ2-2; the match to TRBD1 covers 12 bases. The CDR3 runs to 18 residues. The V gene end was trimmed by 4 bases and the J gene end by 8 bases; junction bases not matched to a gene: 15. Germline V CDR1 and CDR2: SGHRS, YFSETQ. CDR3 sequence reads: CASSLEVLGTGGLGELFF. CDR3 nucleotides: TGCGCCAGCAGCCTGGAAGTCCTCGGGACAGGGGGCTTAGGGGAGCTGTTTTTT.

The chain uses TRBV27 and TRBJ1-2; D is possibly TRBD1 (5 bases). The CDR3 totals 15 residues. Germline lookup yields CDR1 MNHEY and CDR2 SMNVEV (reference sequence). The V gene lost 2 bases and the J gene lost 3 bases, with 13 bases spanning the gap. DNA for the CDR3: TGTGCCAGCAGTTTACAGGGTTGGGGATACTATGGCTACACCTTC. Its protein product is CASSLQGWGYYGYTF.

The rearrangement links TRBV6-4 to TRBJ2-1; 10 bases are a match to TRBD2. CDR3 length equals 16 residues. CDR1 MRHNA and CDR2 SNTAGT come from the germline V gene. V lost 2 bases and J lost 1; bases outside the gene matches: 2. CDR3 in amino acids: CASSDTSGASYNEQFF. CDR3 DNA sequence: TGTGCCAGCAGTGACACTAGCGGGGCTTCCTACAATGAGCAGTTCTTC.

This chain joins TRBV28 and TRBJ1-5, with unresolved D. V dropped 3 bases and J dropped 0 bases, with 15 bases sitting between them. This CDR3 spans 17 amino acids. Looked up from germline, CDR1 is MDHEN and CDR2 is SYDVKM. For the CDR3, the DNA is TGTGCCAGCAGTTTCGGTCAGACATTCTATAGCAATCAGCCCCAGCATTTT. Translating it yields CASSFGQTFYSNQPQHF.

This chain uses TRBV2 with TRBJ2-3, with 10 bases aligning to TRBD1. This CDR3 region has 18 residues. Germline lookup yields CDR1 SNHLY and CDR2 FYNNEI. Trimming cost V 4 bases and J 0 bases; bases outside gene matches: 10. DNA for the CDR3: TGTGCCAGCAGTGCGACAGGGGGCGTAAGGGTTAGCACAGATACGCAGTATTTT. This translates into CASSATGGVRVSTDTQYF.

The chain has TRBV13 and TRBJ2-3, with D possibly being TRBD1 (6 bases). The germline V gene has CDR1 PRHDT and CDR2 FYEKMQ (reference sequence). Trimming stripped 6 bases from V and 0 bases from J, with 13 bases between. The CDR3 has 15 amino acids. The DNA for the CDR3 is TGTGCCAGCAGACTCAGGGGCGGAAGCACAGATACGCAGTATTTT. This sequence encodes CASRLRGGSTDTQYF.

V and J are TRBV2 and TRBJ1-1, with 11 bases fitting TRBD1. Germline trimming cut 9 bases from V and 5 bases from J; bases unmatched to any gene: 8. The CDR3 consists of 14 residues. CDR1 is SNHLY, CDR2 FYNNEI, per germline. CDR3 coding DNA: TGTGCCAGGGACAGGGGGCGGGGGACGACTGAAGCTTTCTTT. Encoded protein: CARDRGRGTTEAFF.

V and J are TRBV28 and TRBJ1-1; D is uncertain. Per germline, CDR1 MDHEN and CDR2 SYDVKM. V lost 6 bases and J 10 bases, leaving 12 bases between the germline ends. The length of the CDR3 is 11 residues. This CDR3 is CASSFGESAFF. The CDR3, as DNA: TGTGCCAGCAGCTTTGGGGAGTCAGCTTTCTTT.

This clone was found a few times. This chain connects TRBV28 to TRBJ2-1, with D tentatively TRBD2 (6 bases). V was shortened by 3 bases and J by 0 bases, with 15 bases between the two germline ends. The CDR3 contains 17 residues. The germline V gene encodes CDR1 MDHEN and CDR2 SYDVKM. Written as DNA, the CDR3 is TGTGCCAGCAGTTTTGCGGTCCGGGGGAGCTCCTACAATGAGCAGTTCTTC. Translated: CASSFAVRGSSYNEQFF.

The chain recombines TRBV7-9 with TRBJ2-7, with 8 bases identical to TRBD1. The CDR3 sequence is 16 residues long. The germline V gene has CDR1 SEHNR and CDR2 FQNEAQ (reference sequence). The V segment lost 1 base and the J segment 2 bases; nucleotides outside the gene matches: 7. The CDR3 bases are TGTGCCAGCAGCTTAGGCTGGGGGACAGGACCCTACGAGCAGTACTTC. Translating it yields CASSLGWGTGPYEQYF. The full variable domain, in which reference TRBV7-9 and TRBJ2-7 provide the parts outside the CDR3, is DTGVSQNPRHKITKRGQNVTFRCDPISEHNRLYWYRQTLGQGPEFLTYFQNEAQLEKSRLLSDRFSAERPKGSFSTLEIQRTEQGDSAMYLCASSLGWGTGPYEQYFGPGTRLTVT.

V is TRBV7-2 and J is TRBJ2-1; no reliable D call. This CDR3 comprises 17 residues. The V end lost 6 bases, the J end lost 3 bases, and 21 bases lay between the germline ends. CDR1 SGHTA and CDR2 FQGNSA come from the germline V gene. The CDR3 coding sequence is TGTGCCAGCAGACAAGGCTTGGCTACCGAGGACTACAATGAGCAGTTCTTC. Residues: CASRQGLATEDYNEQFF. Looking up the rest from reference TRBV7-2 and TRBJ2-1 gives the full variable domain: GAGVSQSPSNKVTEKGKDVELRCDPISGHTALYWYRQSLGQGLEFLIYFQGNSAPDKSGLPSDRFSAERTGGSVSTLTIQRTQQEDSAVYLCASRQGLATEDYNEQFFGPGTRLTVL.

The chain uses TRBV9 and TRBJ2-2; 12 bases map to TRBD2. Germline assignment: CDR1 SGDLS and CDR2 YYNGEE. The CDR3 covers 16 residues. J gave up 4 bases and V 4 bases, and 5 bases lay outside the gene matches. CDR3 coding DNA: TGTGCCAGCAGCCGACCTAGCGGGAGGGCCACCGGGGAGCTGTTTTTT. Its protein is CASSRPSGRATGELFF.

The gene calls are TRBV27 and TRBJ2-7; D might be TRBD1 (5 bases). The CDR3 has 13 residues. CDR1 is MNHEY and CDR2 is SMNVEV in the germline V gene (reference sequence). V lost 0 bases, J lost 5 bases, and 8 bases lay in between. DNA for the CDR3: TGTGCCAGCAGTTTATCACAGGCTAACGAGCAGTACTTC. Translating gives CASSLSQANEQYF.

On this clone: An end of the junction differs from the germline gene, which may be a read error. CDR3 protein: CASSLGRLNTEAFF. The DNA for the CDR3 is TGTGCCAGCAGCCTAGGGCGGCTAAACACTGAAGCTTTCTTT. The chain carries TRBV13 and TRBJ1-1; no definite D call. Looked up from germline, CDR1 is PRHDT and CDR2 is FYEKMQ (reference sequence). The CDR3 consists of 14 residues.

The chain is built from TRBV6-5 and TRBJ2-7, with TRBD1 identical over 8 bases. Trimming took 7 bases from V and 3 from J; bases not matched to a gene: 2. Germline CDR1 and CDR2: MNHEY and SVGAGI. The CDR3 has 12 amino acids. CDR3 in amino acids: CASIRGLYEQYF. In DNA, the CDR3 is TGTGCCAGCATCAGGGGGCTCTACGAGCAGTACTTC.

V usage is TRBV9 and J usage is TRBJ1-2; D possibly corresponds to TRBD1 (5 bases). Trimming cost V 0 bases and J 2 bases, with 8 bases left between them. Germline lookup yields CDR1 SGDLS and CDR2 YYNGEE. The CDR3 spans 14 residues. CDR3 amino acids: CASSVGRGNYGYTF. Here the CDR3 DNA reads TGTGCCAGCAGCGTAGGGCGGGGCAACTATGGCTACACCTTC.

The chain links TRBV2 to TRBJ2-7, with TRBD1 matching over 9 bases. The CDR3 is 14 residues long. In germline, CDR1 is SNHLY, CDR2 FYNNEI. Unmatched junction bases numbered 8, after V lost 6 bases and J lost 5 bases. CDR3 nucleotides: TGTGCCAGCAGAAGGGGACAGGGCCCCCACGAGCAGTACTTC. This codes for CASRRGQGPHEQYF. The full variable domain, in which reference TRBV2 and TRBJ2-7 provide the parts outside the CDR3, is EPEVTQTPSHQVTQMGQEVILRCVPISNHLYFYWYRQILGQKVEFLVSFYNNEISEKSEIFDDQFSVERPDGSNFTLKIRSTKLEDSAMYFCASRRGQGPHEQYFGPGTRLTVT.

The CDR3 coding sequence is TGTGCCAGTAGTGGGGGACTAGCGGAACCCGAGACCCAGTACTTC. It translates to CASSGGLAEPETQYF. The chain is built from TRBV19 and TRBJ2-5; 11 nucleotides align to TRBD2. With 5 bases clipped from V and 5 bases from J, the junction kept 7 bases outside the gene matches. Germline V CDR1 and CDR2: LNHDA, SQIVND (reference sequence). This CDR3 comprises 15 residues.